This passage covers 25 T cell receptor beta chains from one sample sequenced in a study of human T cells and chemical hapten exposure. This sample's time point: pre-sensitization, week 0. As for treatment: therapeutic diphenylcyclopropenone sensitization with weekly scalp DPC. Each CDR3 protein gets one entry after TCRdb re-called the RACE reads with MiXCR. The data hold approximately 260,000 distinct CDR3 sequences, with around 9.3% observed a single time. The sample consisted of whole blood, taken in connection with sensitization to the hapten diphenylcyclopropenone (DPC). Receptor source: a woman aged 40 to 50 with alopecia areata. Some clones in this sample may be carry-over from other donors' samples.

CDR3 region: CASSYLADTTDTQYF. The CDR3 DNA reads as TGTGCCAGCAGTTATCTAGCGGACACAACAGATACGCAGTATTTT. The chain recombines TRBV6-6 with TRBJ2-3; 7 nucleotides align to TRBD2. After removal of 3 bases from V and 3 bases from J, the junction contained 6 bases not matched to a gene. This CDR3 spans 15 amino acids. From germline, CDR1 is MNHNY and CDR2 SVGAGI (reference sequence).

There are many counts of this clonotype. This chain joins TRBV29-1 and TRBJ2-5; D gene ambiguous. The germline V and J ends were trimmed by 4 bases and 3 bases, with 9 bases remaining between them. The V gene's germline CDR1 is SQVTM and CDR2 ANQGSEA. The CDR3 loop spans 12 amino acids. CDR3 nucleotide sequence: TGCAGCGTTGTCTGGGGTAAAGAGACCCAGTACTTC. Its translation: CSVVWGKETQYF.

Only a few counts were recorded for this clonotype. This sequence joins TRBV7-3 and TRBJ2-3; D call uncertain. V gave up 3 bases and J gave up 2 bases, with 6 bases separating them. CDR3 length equals 13 residues. Germline CDR1 is SGHTA and CDR2 is FQGTGA. The CDR3 nucleotides are TGTGCCAGCAGCTTGATGACCACAGATACGCAGTATTTT. Amino acid sequence: CASSLMTTDTQYF.

In its sample, this clonotype was seen a few times. The chain has TRBV12-3 or TRBV12-4 and TRBJ2-1, with 11 nucleotides matching TRBD1. V shed 5 bases, J shed 9 bases, and the junction held 9 bases outside the gene matches. The CDR3 has 15 amino acids. The CDR3 here is CASSHTRTGGFEQFF. The CDR3 DNA reads TGTGCCAGCAGTCACACCAGGACAGGGGGCTTTGAGCAGTTCTTC.

This clonotype showed up many times. The rearrangement joins TRBV4-2 to TRBJ2-3; D gene unclear. The germline V gene encodes CDR1 LGHNA and CDR2 YNFKEQ. The V end was cut by 0 bases, the J end by 8 bases, with 3 bases between. This CDR3 has 11 residues. CDR3: CASSQEATQYF. Here the CDR3 DNA reads TGTGCCAGCAGCCAAGAGGCTACGCAGTATTTT.

This clonotype was picked up a small number of times. J is TRBJ2-5 and V is TRBV7-8; 10 bases are shared with TRBD1. The trim removed 4 bases at V and 5 bases at J, leaving 4 bases unmatched. Germline assignment: CDR1 SGHVS and CDR2 FQNEAQ. CDR3 size: 14 residues. In DNA, the CDR3 is TGTGCCAGCAGCTCGAGGACAGGGGGGGAGACCCAGTACTTC. It encodes CASSSRTGGETQYF.

This clonotype was counted at least ten times. This chain links TRBV29-1 with TRBJ1-3; 7 positions match TRBD1. V shed 8 bases, J shed 0 bases, and the junction held 10 bases outside the gene matches. This CDR3 comprises 15 residues. Germline lookup yields CDR1 SQVTM and CDR2 ANQGSEA. The CDR3 DNA reads as TGCAGCTCCATTGACAGGGAATACTCTGGAAACACCATATATTTT. It codes for CSSIDREYSGNTIYF.

The chain recombines TRBV11-1 with TRBJ2-5, with a possible D match to TRBD1 (6 bases). This CDR3 spans 16 amino acids. Per the germline V gene, CDR1 is SGHAT and CDR2 is FQDESV (reference sequence). Trimming left V 4 bases short and J 5 bases short, with 20 bases between. CDR3 region: CASSSIFTGSEETQYF. Written as DNA, the CDR3 is TGTGCCAGCAGCTCGATTTTTACAGGGTCCGAGGAGACCCAGTACTTC.

This clonotype was picked up many times. V and J are TRBV28 and TRBJ2-2; 8 positions match TRBD2. CDR3 size: 16 residues. J lost 6 bases, V lost 6 bases, and 12 bases had no gene match. The germline CDR1 and CDR2 sequences are MDHEN and SYDVKM. CDR3 nucleotide sequence: TGTGCCAGCAGGGGTACCGGGGGGGGCGCCGCCGGGGAGCTGTTTTTT. Its translation is CASRGTGGGAAGELFF.

The table lists this clonotype with a few counts. This sequence joins TRBV6-2 or TRBV6-3 and TRBJ2-1; 13 nucleotides agree with TRBD2. Per germline, CDR1 MNHEY and CDR2 SVGEGT. The CDR3 totals 16 residues. V lost 4 bases to trimming and J lost 8 bases; unmatched junction nucleotides: 8. The chain's CDR3 is CASSLGLAGVYDEQFF. CDR3 nucleotide sequence: TGTGCCAGCAGTTTAGGACTAGCGGGAGTTTACGATGAGCAGTTCTTC.

The chain recombines TRBV4-3 with TRBJ2-2, with D perhaps matching TRBD1 or TRBD2 (6 bases each). Germline V gives CDR1 LGHNA, CDR2 YSLEER. Deletions cut 0 bases from V and 4 bases from J, with 12 bases between. The CDR3 covers 16 residues. The CDR3 region has the DNA TGCGCCAGCAGCCAAGAAGGGGGACTGCTCACCGGGGAGCTGTTTTTT. It codes for CASSQEGGLLTGELFF.

This clonotype was seen a handful of times. The rearrangement uses TRBV25-1 and TRBJ2-7, with 10 positions matching TRBD2. The CDR3 covers 12 residues. With V trimmed by 6 bases and J by 9 bases, 5 bases remained unmatched. Germline CDR1 and CDR2: MGHDK and SYGVNS. In DNA, the CDR3 is TGTGCCAGCAGAGGACTAGCGGCCATGCAGTACTTC. Its protein product is CASRGLAAMQYF.

A few counts support this clonotype. This chain connects TRBV29-1 to TRBJ2-3; 7 bases line up with TRBD2. Germline V gene sequence: CDR1 SQVTM, CDR2 ANQGSEA. The V and J ends lost 2 bases and 1 base, in that order; junction bases with no gene match: 6. The CDR3 consists of 15 residues. The DNA of the CDR3 is TGCAGCGTTGAAAGGGAAGCGGGACGCACAGATACGCAGTATTTT. Translated: CSVEREAGRTDTQYF.

The rearrangement joins TRBV27 to TRBJ2-7; D is perhaps TRBD1 (5 bases). The CDR3 is 13 amino acids. The germline V and J ends were trimmed by 5 bases and 6 bases, with 14 bases remaining between them. Germline assignment: CDR1 MNHEY and CDR2 SMNVEV (reference sequence). CDR3 coding DNA: TGTGCCAGCAGTATCCGGACATCCAGCGAGCAGTACTTC. Protein sequence: CASSIRTSSEQYF.

This clonotype was picked up many times. V and J are TRBV20-1 and TRBJ1-1, with a weak D call TRBD1 (6 bases). The germline V gene has CDR1 DFQATT and CDR2 SNEGSKA (reference sequence). V dropped 3 bases and J dropped 9 bases, with 11 bases sitting between them. This CDR3 is built from 11 residues. The CDR3 loop reads CSASPGTKAFF. CDR3 bases: TGCAGTGCTAGTCCCGGGACAAAAGCTTTCTTT.

This clonotype was picked up a small number of times. This chain links TRBV12-3 or TRBV12-4 with TRBJ1-5, with D possibly being TRBD1 (5 bases). CDR3 length equals 12 residues. The V end was cut by 9 bases, the J end by 3 bases, with 9 bases between. The CDR3 DNA reads TGTGCCAGTGGACAACCCAATCAGCCCCAGCATTTT. As protein: CASGQPNQPQHF.

This clonotype was detected only a few times. The rearrangement uses TRBV29-1 and TRBJ2-7; either TRBD1 or TRBD2 may fit D (6 bases each). Germline V gene data show CDR1 as SQVTM and CDR2 as ANQGSEA. V lost 6 bases to trimming and J lost 6 bases, with 21 bases between them. This CDR3 contains 14 residues. CDR3 in amino acids: CSVSTGASRGEQYF. The DNA of the CDR3 is TGCAGCGTGTCTACGGGGGCCTCTCGGGGCGAGCAGTACTTC.

This clonotype was counted between two and nine times. This chain uses TRBV24-1 with TRBJ2-5, with 7 positions matching TRBD2. The V gene's germline CDR1 is KGHDR and CDR2 SFDVKD. The CDR3 sequence is 16 residues long. Trimming cost V 2 bases and J 3 bases; bases outside gene matches: 8. CDR3 sequence reads: CATSDSLAGTKETQYF. CDR3 DNA: TGTGCCACCAGTGATTCCCTCGCCGGGACTAAAGAGACCCAGTACTTC.

This chain connects TRBV5-1 to TRBJ1-2; D remains ambiguous. The germline V and J ends were trimmed by 0 bases and 0 bases, with 9 bases remaining between them. The CDR3 runs 15 residues. Germline-derived CDR1 and CDR2 are SGHRS and YFSETQ. The CDR3 region is CASSLDAPANYGYTF. The CDR3 DNA is TGCGCCAGCAGCTTGGATGCTCCGGCTAACTATGGCTACACCTTC. Together with reference TRBV5-1 and TRBJ1-2, the CDR3 gives the full variable domain: KAGVTQTPRYLIKTRGQQVTLSCSPISGHRSVSWYQQTPGQGLQFLFEYFSETQRNKGNFPGRFSGRQFSNSRSEMNVSTLELGDSALYLCASSLDAPANYGYTFGSGTRLTVV.

This chain joins TRBV28 and TRBJ2-1; 10 bases agree with TRBD2. Germline lookup yields CDR1 MDHEN and CDR2 SYDVKM. The CDR3 is made up of 15 amino acids. The V segment lost 5 bases and the J segment 5 bases; nucleotides outside the gene matches: 6. The CDR3 region has the DNA TGTGCCAGCAGTCGTAGCGGGAGGCCTAACAATGAGCAGTTCTTC. The encoded protein is CASSRSGRPNNEQFF.

The V call is TRBV20-1, the J call TRBJ1-2, with 9 bases that match TRBD1. The CDR3 has 15 residues. Germline V gene data show CDR1 as DFQATT and CDR2 as SNEGSKA (reference sequence). CDR3 amino acids: CSFIPPGQGGYGYTF. Here the CDR3 DNA reads TGCAGCTTCATCCCACCGGGACAGGGTGGCTATGGCTACACCTTC.

This clonotype was seen only a few times. The J gene is TRBJ2-6, the V gene TRBV10-2; TRBD1 aligns across 9 bases. The germline gives CDR1 WSHSY, CDR2 SAAADI. This CDR3 region has 19 residues. The CDR3 nucleotides are TGCGCGACGAAGACAAGGACAGGGGAAAACTTCTCTGGGGCCAACGTCCTGACTTTC. Translating gives CATKTRTGENFSGANVLTF.

This clonotype was counted at least ten times. The genes are TRBV7-9 and TRBJ1-2; a possible D gene is TRBD1 (5 bases). This CDR3 contains 12 residues. V shed 6 bases and J shed 4 bases, with 9 bases lying between them. The V gene's germline CDR1 is SEHNR and CDR2 FQNEAQ (reference sequence). The CDR3 here is CASRSTGYGYTF. CDR3 bases: TGTGCCAGCAGAAGCACAGGCTATGGCTACACCTTC.

The V and J genes are TRBV12-5 and TRBJ2-7; TRBD2 might be the D (6 bases). The germline V gene has CDR1 LGHNT and CDR2 FRNRAP. The V gene lost 7 bases and the J gene lost 7 bases, with 20 bases spanning the gap. The CDR3 is 14 residues long. CDR3 sequence reads: CASAQEGHSGEQYF. Here the CDR3 DNA reads TGTGCTAGTGCTCAGGAGGGGCATTCGGGGGAGCAGTACTTC.

This clonotype was picked up a small number of times. This chain connects TRBV6-6 to TRBJ2-5; D not certain. CDR1 is MNHNY and CDR2 is SVGAGI in the germline V gene (reference sequence). The CDR3 extends over 14 amino acids. Deletions cut 5 bases from V and 3 bases from J, with 13 bases between. In DNA, the CDR3 is TGTGCCAGCAGTCCTGCCGTCAGGAAAGAGACCCAGTACTTC. Protein: CASSPAVRKETQYF.